This entry concerns a single T cell receptor (beta chain). What it binds is unknown. TCRdb keeps only in-frame clones here, not all; method: immunoSEQ multiplex PCR. This table has 75,000 to 100,000 clones, 80% to 90% appearing once. This CDR3 spans 16 amino acids. J gave up 2 bases and V 6 bases, and 7 bases lay outside the gene matches. CDR1 and CDR2 from the germline V gene are SNHLY and FYNNEI. This specimen belongs to a study of T cell responses to AZD1222 COVID-19 vaccine. Points from the study as a whole: Variant regions that are unmutated are reportedly the target of nearly half of spike-specific TCRs. White British people made up most donors, females outnumbered males, and clonal diversity was possibly underestimated. Following two doses of AZD1222, Spike-specific TCR breadth and depth rose. Every sample of the repertoires postdated the peak T cell response.

The clonotype originates from an adult in good health. The starting material was peripheral blood, obtained on day 0 of MenACWY control vaccination. The chain uses TRBV2 and TRBJ2-5; 12 bases align to TRBD2. The CDR3 region has the DNA TGTGCCAGCAGAGAACTAGCGGGGGGTGGGCAAGAGACCCAGTACTTC. It yields the protein CASRELAGGGQETQYF. Based on the CDR3 plus reference TRBV2 and TRBJ2-5, the full variable domain is EPEVTQTPSHQVTQMGQEVILRCVPISNHLYFYWYRQILGQKVEFLVSFYNNEISEKSEIFDDQFSVERPDGSNFTLKIRSTKLEDSAMYFCASRELAGGGQETQYFGPGTRLLVL.